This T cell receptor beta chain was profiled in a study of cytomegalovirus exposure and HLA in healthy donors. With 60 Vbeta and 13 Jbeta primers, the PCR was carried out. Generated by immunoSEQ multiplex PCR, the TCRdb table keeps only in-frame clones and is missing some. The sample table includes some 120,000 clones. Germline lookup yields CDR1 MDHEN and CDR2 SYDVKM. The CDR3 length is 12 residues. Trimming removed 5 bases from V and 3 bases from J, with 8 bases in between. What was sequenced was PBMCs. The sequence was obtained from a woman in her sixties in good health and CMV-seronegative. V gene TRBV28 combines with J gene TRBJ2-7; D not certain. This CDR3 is CASSPSNYEQYF. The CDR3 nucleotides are TGTGCCAGCAGTCCCTCTAACTACGAGCAGTACTTC.